This T cell receptor (beta chain) was recovered during a study of beta chain features in type 1 diabetes. With respect to this clone: Its antigen is still unknown.

Study results and limitations: VDJ junctions in type 1 diabetes patients carried more deletions and fewer insertions.

Between the trimmed V and J ends, which lost 4 bases and 8 bases, there was a span of 18 bases. Germline V gives CDR1 LNHDA, CDR2 SQIVND (reference sequence). The CDR3 runs 15 residues. What was sequenced were expressed TCRB transcripts, since all of the isolated RNA had been reverse transcribed. This table comes from immunoSEQ multiplex PCR, and its TCRdb copy is limited to in-frame clones, with some not included. The data show under 300,000 clones, 25% to 35% seen once. The clonotype was recovered from a man aged 25-45 years in good health. Sequencing used central memory CD4+ T cells from blood. The rearrangement uses TRBV19 and TRBJ2-1; TRBD1 or TRBD2 may be the D gene (5 bases each). CDR3 DNA: TGTGCCAGTAGTAACCGGGGCCCTCGGGACGATGAGCAGTTCTTC. Its protein product is CASSNRGPRDDEQFF.